Below, one T cell receptor beta chain is given with its context. Its antigen is unknown. Base qualities are not recorded, but no much larger clone differs from it by a single base. These data come from a study of cytomegalovirus exposure and HLA in healthy donors (dated by TCRdb to the late 2010s). Study-wide context: An earlier analysis of 587 of the donors reported roughly 300 Gb of sequence data and 95 million to 140 million unique TCR beta sequences obtained from some 200 million T cells. About 280 gigabases of sequencing data and around 87 million unique TCR sequences were included in an early release covering around 650 HLA-typed donors. Among the 398 genotyped donors, around 79% belonged to the genetic ancestry cluster associated with self-reported Caucasian donors. The study aimed to test whether signatures of past pathogen exposure could be identified by cataloging public T cell receptors. The T cell repertoires of 700 or so subjects were profiled by immunosequencing and related to cytomegalovirus serostatus. Along with the approximately 700-subject first cohort, a separate validation cohort of over a hundred different subjects was used. The study combined high-throughput TCR immunosequencing, statistical association of individual TCRs with disease status, and machine learning to predict cytomegalovirus infection status. In a later analysis, previously published TCR beta repertoires from 600 to 850 donors were re-analyzed and high-resolution HLA genotyping was added so that TCR occurrence patterns could be studied. In the later analysis, no new phenotypic data were used to find candidate immune exposures; instead, reliance was placed on TCR beta sequences and their occurrence across donors. An earlier analysis of 587 of the donors applied high-throughput TCR beta sequencing to assess whether each TCR beta V gene segment acted as functional or pseudogenic. Alongside the repertoire data, information on donor age, sex, ethnicity and CMV serostatus was compiled. Genome-wide SNP genotypes for about 55% of the roughly 670 donors were used in a later genetic analysis, which treated that subset as a discovery cohort. Every repertoire in the discovery cohort had been generated on one and the same sequencing platform. HLA typing included class I and class II loci at four-digit resolution. The number of donors typed differed by locus, with 629-630 for A, B, C, DRB1 and DQB1, around 500 for DQA1, some 570 for DPA1, and some 440 for DPB1. About 5 DR-DQ haplotypes were handled as single units for association and clustering, since linkage in the cohort was strong. On average, roughly 240,000 unique TCR beta nucleotide sequences were sequenced per donor among some 430 genotyped donors of the cohort, with roughly 18% of those sequences being non-productive. Results the study describes overall, beyond this receptor: The authors suggested that the approach could potentially be generalized to other disease states and immunological phenotypes. The study gave a list of 150 to 200 TCR beta chains associated with cytomegalovirus. According to a later analysis, most CMV-associated TCR beta chains appeared to be HLA-restricted, and the HLA associations seemed to be driven largely by CMV exposure. Three of the identified cytomegalovirus-associated TCR beta chains were confirmed in vitro to be specific for cytomegalovirus antigens. Broadly in line with IMGT annotations, most TCR beta V segments showed up in productive rearrangements about 87% or about 30% of the time in an earlier analysis of about 500 of the donors. In a later analysis, HLA-associated TCR beta chains showed more clonal expansion and lower generation probabilities than non-associated chains that were equally common. A later analysis associated about 17,000 TCR beta sequences with specific HLA alleles at a false discovery rate of 0.05. A later genetic analysis associated a missense DCLRE1C variant with V-gene and J-gene trimming of TCR beta chains, and an independent cohort replicated the association. Linkage disequilibrium might explain the correlated functional status among segregating V segments, but an unknown experimental factor could not be ruled out. Strong co-occurrence of HLA alleles, especially DR and DQ, made assigning TCR associations to individual alleles difficult. Because counts were too low, some 17 rarely observed V segments, including chromosome 9 orphons, were left out of the earlier analysis of several hundred of the donors. According to a later analysis, TCR association rates differed among HLA loci, with DRB1 alleles showing the most associated TCRs and HLA-C alleles showing the fewest. Because the 87-base-pair reads could not distinguish some IMGT-functional V segments, including TRBV6-2 and TRBV6-3, those segments were excluded. In this cohort, only TCR beta chains were sequenced, and detectable features were limited by the absence of alpha or paired-chain data. Because HLA typing was missing for some donors at each locus, association tests included only the typed subset. A cluster of highly shared sequence variants was judged likely to be a technical artifact of the sequencing pipeline. The presence/absence analyses assumed that sequencing depth was roughly uniform across donors, and that assumption may not be true. Immune exposure information for the cohort was limited to CMV serostatus. Several of the top co-occurrence clusters appeared to be linked to parvovirus B19, influenza, CMV and Epstein-Barr virus, according to a later analysis. Compared with the approximately 670-donor mean, donors in an Asian-associated ancestry cluster had fewer N-insertions in productive TCRs, according to a later genetic analysis. A further reported finding was that TCR beta sequences accurately predicted the HLA-A and HLA-B alleles for most subjects in the first cohort. While some public TCRs were present in many individuals, most TCR sequences turned up only very rarely across donors. The classifier was reported to diagnose cytomegalovirus status with high specificity and sensitivity in both the original and validation cohorts.

Library preparation used the immunoSEQ multiplex PCR assay. The multiplex PCR relied on a mix of 60 forward primers for TCR Vbeta segments and 13 reverse primers for TCR Jbeta segments. Amplification of the CDR3 region of rearranged TCR beta genes was performed with a multiplex PCR assay on genomic DNA. On the Illumina HiSeq System, the amplified TCR beta libraries were sequenced as 87-base-pair reads. From the authors' description of their analysis: A later analysis tallied around 80 million unique TCR beta chains across the 700 or so repertoires, and around 10 million of those chains were shared by two or more donors. A nearest-neighbor algorithm error-corrected the raw reads and collapsed the reads into unique sequences, merging closely related sequences to remove PCR and sequencing errors. Alignment of CDR3 sequences to IMGT reference sequences was used to assign V, D and J gene segments. For a sequence to be retained, a match of at least six nucleotides was required to both a V gene segment and a J gene segment. Rearrangements were called productive when the CDR3 lacked stop codons and stayed in frame with V and J; all others were non-productive. CDR3 was defined by IMGT convention, running from the second conserved V-encoded cysteine to the conserved J-encoded phenylalanine. In an earlier analysis of around 640 of the donors, sequences lacking an unambiguous match to a single V gene segment were excluded. In an earlier analysis of roughly 600 of the donors, a V segment was called functional when productive rearrangements were above 56.7%, and segregating when the standard deviation between donors exceeded 5%. A statistical classification framework was built for diagnosing cytomegalovirus status from the catalog of TCR beta chain sequences. In a later analysis, V and J genes were assigned by comparing TCR nucleotide sequences against IMGT/GENE-DB human TR gene sequences. A later analysis assigned CDR3 sequences and most-parsimonious VDJ recombination scenarios with the TCRdist pipeline. In a later analysis, each TCR beta chain was defined by its CDR3 amino acid sequence together with its V-gene family, and reads lacking a unique V-gene family were excluded. A later analysis removed several hundred highly shared, low-generation-probability nucleotide sequences to deal with suspected cross-contamination and a sequencing artifact. For each public chain, a later analysis derived a clonal expansion index from normalized ranks of inferred template counts within each repertoire. Generation probabilities in a later analysis came from a VDJ recombination model fitted to out-of-frame rearrangements, and those results were checked against IGoR. In a later analysis, hypergeometric tests were used to score TCR-TCR, TCR-HLA and TCR-CMV co-occurrence, with a repertoire-size bias correction applied to TCR pairs. In a later analysis, false discovery rates were estimated by permuting HLA or CMV assignments 20 times. In a later analysis, co-occurring TCRs were grouped using DBSCAN, and TCRdist sequence similarity was added for clustering within HLA-allele-positive subsets. Repertoires with fewer than 30,000 or more than 120,000 public chains, plus five repertoires with anomalous nucleotide sharing, were excluded from co-occurrence clustering. The source is immuneACCESS, and TCRdb retained only in-frame sequences with V and J called. Part of the clones is not carried over; for the studies checked, unresolved V genes explain less than half of this, and the remainder is unexplained. That table furnishes V, J and clone size, whereas the DNA furnished D and trimming. In all, the sample holds about 64,000 clones, and roughly 65% of those were seen once. The ten largest clonotypes hold 14% of the sample.

The CDR3 holds 11 amino acids from the cysteine to the phenylalanine. Solely the CDR3 DNA is kept, with 33 bases framed from the first base. The CDR1 and CDR2 encoded by the germline V gene (reference sequence) are GTSNPN and SVGIG. V lost 5 bases and J lost 4 bases; the stretch between them is 9 bases long. The cohort was made up of 666 healthy bone marrow donors. At the time of sampling, all cohort members were nominally healthy, though unrecorded immune exposures were likely present. The donor tested CMV seropositive and was one of the 289 seropositive cohort members. Every donor gave a peripheral blood sample, and the peripheral blood mononuclear cells from that sample were used for TCR beta sequencing. The Qiagen DNeasy Blood Extraction Kit was used to extract genomic DNA from the blood cell samples.

This chain joins TRBV30 to TRBJ2-7, and TRBD1 may be the D gene, going by 6 matching bases. The source is a male donor in good health and CMV-seropositive. The sample comprised PBMCs. The CDR3 region has the sequence CAWQQGYEQYF. DNA sequence: TGTGCCTGGCAACAGGGATACGAGCAGTACTTC.